These T cell receptor beta chains were read from a single sample in a study of shared clonotypes between healthy human individuals. Assay: immunoSEQ multiplex PCR; the TCRdb copy retains only in-frame clones and omits some. The repertoire holds about 510,000 clones, with about 96% as singletons. The specimen was naive CD4+ T cells sorted from blood. These receptors all stem from a woman in her thirties in good health. Both conserved end residues are part of each CDR3. D genes are given only for firm matches. Clone size is stated in some rows and not others, as once, few, many or a class when expanded.

>TRBJ2-1|TRBV7-2|NA|NA
TGTGCCAGCAGCCTAGGCGTTGGCAATGAGCAGTTCTTC
CASSLGVGNEQFF
>TRBJ1-4|TRBV6-1|TRBD1|NA
TGTGCCAGCAGTGAGGGACAGGGTACCGAAAAACTGTTTTTT
CASSEGQGTEKLFF
>TRBJ2-7|TRBV28|TRBD2|NA
TGTGCCAGCAGTCCGACGGGACTAGCGGGCTTGAGCTCCTACGAGCAGTACTTC
CASSPTGLAGLSSYEQYF
>TRBJ2-6|TRBV7-3|TRBD2|once
TGTGCCAGCAGCTTAACTTCGGGAGGGACTGGGGCCAACGTCCTGACTTTC
CASSLTSGGTGANVLTF
>TRBJ1-1|TRBV18|NA|NA
TGTGCCAGCTCCCTAAAAACAGGAGGCACTGAAGCTTTCTTT
CASSLKTGGTEAFF
>TRBJ1-2|TRBV7-3|NA|few
TGTGCCAGCAGTTTCGACGGGAACTATGGCTACACCTTC
CASSFDGNYGYTF
>TRBJ2-7|TRBV27|NA|NA
TGTGCCAGCAGGATGGACTGGACGACCTACGAGCAGTACTTC
CASRMDWTTYEQYF
>TRBJ2-7|TRBV5-1|NA|NA
TGCGCCAGCAGGTTCGAGGGAGCCGAGCAGTACTTC
CASRFEGAEQYF
>TRBJ2-4|TRBV19|NA|NA
TGTGCCAGTAGTATTTTAGGGATAGCCAAAAACATTCAGTACTTC
CASSILGIAKNIQYF
>TRBJ1-5|TRBV2|NA|NA
TGTGCCAGCAGTGAATCGGGGGTCAATCAGCCCCAGCATTTT
CASSESGVNQPQHF
>TRBJ2-1|TRBV4-1|TRBD2|NA
TGCGCCAGCAGCCAAAACTCAGCGGGAGGTTCCTACAATGAGCAGTTCTTC
CASSQNSAGGSYNEQFF
>TRBJ1-1|TRBV13|TRBD1|NA
TGTGCCAGCAGCTTAGAGGGGGCGGGAACTGAAGCTTTCTTT
CASSLEGAGTEAFF
>TRBJ1-5|TRBV5-8|NA|NA
TGTGCCAGCAGTCCGGGGAAGGGCCTCATGGGCAATCAGCCCCAGCATTTT
CASSPGKGLMGNQPQHF
>TRBJ2-7|TRBV6-5|NA|NA
TGTGCCAGCAGTCTTCAGGGAGGCCCCAACTACGAGCAGTACTTC
CASSLQGGPNYEQYF
>TRBJ1-1|TRBV18|NA|NA
TGTGCCAGCTCTCAAAGGGCTTTACCTCTTTCGGAAGCTTTCTTT
CASSQRALPLSEAFF
>TRBJ2-2|TRBV7-9|NA|NA
TGTGCCAGCAGCTACGGGGGTAACACCGGGGAGCTGTTTTTT
CASSYGGNTGELFF
>TRBJ2-5|TRBV10-3|TRBD1|NA
TGTGCCATCAGTGGGAGGACAGGGATCCAAGAGACCCAGTACTTC
CAISGRTGIQETQYF
>TRBJ2-7|TRBV10-3|TRBD2|NA
TGTGCCATCAGTGGCGGGAGCTTACACGAGCAGTACTTC
CAISGGSLHEQYF
>TRBJ2-7|TRBV6-6|TRBD2|NA
TGTGCCAGCAACCCTGGACTAGCGGGCTCCTACGAGCAGTACTTC
CASNPGLAGSYEQYF
>TRBJ1-4|TRBV7-2|NA|NA
TGTGCCAGCAGCTTACATCTCTATCTGGGGGCCGCTAATGAAAAACTGTTTTTT
CASSLHLYLGAANEKLFF
>TRBJ1-3|TRBV19|NA|NA
TGTGCCAGTAGTATTCAACGTCAAGGGCCCGGTGGAAACACCATATATTTT
CASSIQRQGPGGNTIYF